One and the same sample provided the 9 T cell receptor beta chains below, sequenced in a study of control samples from healthy donors and cancer patients. Clones were sequenced by immunoSEQ multiplex PCR, and TCRdb holds only the in-frame ones, with some missing. The table has hundreds of thousands of clones, approximately 80% seen once. Sequencing input: PBMCs. The receptors stem from an older woman with lung cancer.

The chain combines TRBV13 with TRBJ2-7; D is perhaps TRBD1 (6 bases). Germline V gene data show CDR1 as PRHDT and CDR2 as FYEKMQ (reference sequence). CDR3 length equals 16 residues. Between the trimmed V and J ends, which lost 0 bases and 0 bases, there was a span of 12 bases. The CDR3 reads CASSLGGTPSSYEQYF. In DNA, the CDR3 is TGTGCCAGCAGCTTAGGCGGGACACCGAGCTCCTACGAGCAGTACTTC.

The V call is TRBV7-3, the J call TRBJ2-2; D is perhaps TRBD2 (7 bases). CDR1 SGHTA and CDR2 FQGTGA come from the germline V gene. The CDR3 runs 16 residues. Trimming removed 5 bases from V and 1 base from J, with 14 bases in between. CDR3 sequence: CASSPGGGGNTGELFF. The CDR3 bases are TGTGCCAGCAGCCCCGGGGGCGGGGGGAACACCGGGGAGCTGTTTTTT.

In its sample, this clone was seen many times. This chain links TRBV11-1 with TRBJ2-7; D ambiguous. The V end was cut by 3 bases, the J end by 7 bases, with 7 bases between. Germline V gives CDR1 SGHAT, CDR2 FQDESV (reference sequence). CDR3 length equals 11 residues. The DNA for the CDR3 is TGTGCCAGCAGCTTCGGGCGGGAGCAGTACTTC. Translation: CASSFGREQYF.

The chain links TRBV11-2 to TRBJ1-2; D is uncertain. Germline V gene lookup returns CDR1 SGHAT and CDR2 FQNNGV. V was shortened by 3 bases and J by 6 bases, with 8 bases between the two germline ends. The CDR3 extends over 12 amino acids. This CDR3 is CASSLGRDGYTF. In DNA form, the CDR3 reads TGTGCCAGCAGCTTGGGAAGGGATGGCTACACCTTC.

This chain links TRBV23-1 with TRBJ1-1; D gene unclear. TRBV23-1 is known as an ORF, though its function is uncertain. This CDR3 is 17 amino acids long. Trimming removed 5 bases from V and 0 bases from J, with 19 bases in between. The CDR3 loop reads CASSSRAPPPMNTEAFF. The CDR3 DNA is TGCGCCAGCAGTTCCCGGGCACCCCCACCCATGAACACTGAAGCTTTCTTT.

About this clone itself: One junction end disagrees with the germline gene, perhaps due to a read error. The CDR3 nucleotides read TGTGCTAGCAGCCCGAGACAGGGAGTATACGAGCAGTACTTC. It yields the protein CASSPRQGVYEQYF. This chain connects TRBV7-7 to TRBJ2-7, with 7 bases matching TRBD1. The CDR3 contains 14 residues. The V gene's germline CDR1 is SSHAT and CDR2 FNYEAQ (reference sequence). Based on the CDR3 plus reference TRBV7-7 and TRBJ2-7, the full variable domain is GAGVSQSPRYKVTKRGQDVTLRCDPISSHATLYWYQQALGQGPEFLTYFNYEAQPDKSGLPSDRFSAERPEGSISTLTIQRTEQRDSAMYRCASSPRQGVYEQYFGPGTRLTVT.

The CDR3 here is CASDRDRGYEQYF. CDR3 nucleotides: TGTGCCAGCGACCGGGACAGGGGTTACGAGCAGTACTTC. The V and J genes are TRBV6-5 and TRBJ2-7; 10 bases agree with TRBD1. CDR3 length: 13 amino acids. CDR1 and CDR2 from the germline V gene are MNHEY and SVGAGI. J gave up 4 bases and V 8 bases, and 5 bases lay outside the gene matches.

J is TRBJ1-2 and V is TRBV12-5, with D possibly matching TRBD1 (6 bases). The CDR3 is 11 amino acids. Per the germline V gene, CDR1 is LGHNT and CDR2 is FRNRAP. V was cut by 3 bases and J by 11 bases, with 10 bases left in between. For the CDR3, the DNA is TGTGCTAGTGGTTTCGTAGGGGGATACACCTTC. Residues: CASGFVGGYTF.

The chain employs TRBV3-1 (or the pseudogene TRBV3-2) and TRBJ1-1; D might be TRBD1 (5 bases). This CDR3 has 14 residues. CDR1 is LGHDT, CDR2 YNNKEL, per germline (reference sequence). V lost 1 base and J 1 base, leaving 7 bases between the germline ends. The CDR3 bases are TGTGCCAGCAGCCAAGTCGGGGGGAACACTGAAGCTTTCTTT. Its translation is CASSQVGGNTEAFF.